This T cell receptor (beta chain) was identified during a study of CD8 T cells in ankylosing spondylitis. Findings and caveats of the study: A number of the motif variants had already been described in reactive arthritis synovial fluid and blood.

Making the TCR beta libraries involved quantitative 5'-RACE with molecular barcodes. MiXCR, applied by TCRdb to the 5' RACE reads, yields one record per CDR3 protein. Among around 39,000 distinct CDR3 sequences listed, 15% to 20% were seen once. V lost 1 base and J 2 bases, leaving 11 bases between the germline ends. The CDR3 runs 15 residues. Looked up from germline, CDR1 is SGDLS and CDR2 is YYNGEE. This clonotype was recorded a few times. Its antigen remains unidentified. Sequenced: blood. This chain joins TRBV9 and TRBJ2-3, with D unclear. The sequence was collected from a male donor with ankylosing spondylitis or in good health (not recorded which). The CDR3 spells CASSVNGITTDTQYF. The CDR3 bases are TGTGCCAGCAGCGTAAATGGGATCACCACAGATACGCAGTATTTT.